This T cell receptor (beta chain) comes out of a study of blood T cell repertoires in COVID-19. The method was immunoSEQ multiplex PCR; TCRdb's version includes in-frame clones alone and lacks a portion of them. The data hold 220,000 or so clones, with 82% observed a single time. Germline assignment: CDR1 SQVTM and CDR2 ANQGSEA. Trimming shortened V by 4 bases and J by 10 bases, and 13 bases separated the two germline ends. CDR3 length: 11 amino acids. Participants spanned ages roughly 18 to 95 years and resided in 20 to 30 US areas. This clonotype originated in a woman in her sixties or seventies who had recovered from COVID-19. Source material: PBMCs or T cells enriched from blood (not recorded which). The chain combines TRBV29-1 with TRBJ1-2, with TRBD1 as a possible D gene (5 bases). Written as DNA, the CDR3 is TGCAGCGTTGTGGGACTAGGGGACTACACCTTC. It encodes CSVVGLGDYTF.